This T cell receptor beta chain comes out of a study of cytomegalovirus exposure and HLA in healthy donors. Study-level results: Later analysis associated a missense DCLRE1C variant with TCR beta V- and J-gene trimming. Rarity marked most TCR sequences, yet some public TCRs occurred in many donors. There were reportedly fewer N-insertions in an Asian-associated ancestry cluster than the approximately 670-donor mean, in a later analysis.

This clone was observed at least ten times. The antigen remains undetermined. PCR employed 60 Vbeta and 13 Jbeta primers. TCRdb keeps only in-frame clones here, not all; method: immunoSEQ multiplex PCR. This sample has 55,000 to 70,000 clones, with about two thirds found just once. CDR1 and CDR2 (germline): PRHDT, FYEKMQ (reference sequence). This CDR3 contains 15 residues. V shed 1 base and J shed 7 bases, with 11 bases lying between them. What was sequenced was PBMCs. The chain joins TRBV13 to TRBJ1-6; tentative D call: TRBD1 (6 bases). The source is a woman in her sixties in good health and CMV-seropositive. CDR3 sequence (DNA): TGTGCCAGCAGCTTAGAACAGGGCAAAAATTCACCCCTCCACTTT. Protein: CASSLEQGKNSPLHF.